This TCR beta chain originates from a study of glioma-infiltrating T cells after dendritic cell vaccination. Study results and caveats: Only a small number of patients had complete blood and tumor samples.

As to time point: after dendritic cell vaccination, including at tumor progression/relapse. No glioblastoma patient carried an isocitrate dehydrogenase mutation. A word on this clone: The target antigen is unknown.

The immunoSEQ assay amplified TCRB CDR3 from up to roughly 2 ug DNA. Primers: 60 V beta forward and 13 J beta reverse. The method was immunoSEQ multiplex PCR; TCRdb's version includes in-frame clones alone and lacks a portion of them. The sample shows 90,000 to 95,000 clones, approximately 75% of them seen only once. Germline CDR1 MNHEY, CDR2 SVGAGI. Unmatched junction bases numbered 5, after V lost 6 bases and J lost 6 bases. This CDR3 spans 14 amino acids. The chain has TRBV6-5 and TRBJ1-1, with TRBD1 identical over 12 bases. The sequence was obtained from a human donor with glioblastoma. Sequencing was performed on blood, taken after dendritic cell vaccination. The CDR3 loop is CASRVGTGGSEAFF. The DNA of the CDR3 is TGTGCCAGCAGAGTAGGGACAGGGGGCTCTGAAGCTTTCTTT.